This entry is about one TCR beta chain. The authors' processing: By means of reference gene primer amplification, nucleated cell counts were estimated. TCRdb keeps only in-frame clones here, not all; method: immunoSEQ multiplex PCR. V and J calls plus clone size are reproduced from that table; the DNA served to infer D and trimming. The table lists more than 150,000 clones, about 90% of them singletons. This record belongs to a study of blood T cell repertoires in COVID-19. At the level of the study: Sample material is recorded as cDNA or gDNA derived from T cells, B-cell-depleted T cells, or PBMCs.

Participants' reported clinical history set cohort assignment. Donors in Cohort 3 counted as recovered after two negative PCRs, clearance, or symptom resolution. This receptor was identified in a woman in her forties or fifties who had recovered from COVID-19. Sequenced: PBMCs or T cells enriched from blood (not recorded which).

CDR3 amino acids: CASRGDSGTEAFF. The DNA for the CDR3 is TGTGCCAGCAGGGGGGACAGTGGCACTGAAGCTTTCTTT. This chain connects TRBV2 to TRBJ1-1, with 7 positions matching TRBD1. This CDR3 has 13 residues. Germline assignment: CDR1 SNHLY and CDR2 FYNNEI. V shed 6 bases, J shed 4 bases, and the junction held 5 bases outside the gene matches.